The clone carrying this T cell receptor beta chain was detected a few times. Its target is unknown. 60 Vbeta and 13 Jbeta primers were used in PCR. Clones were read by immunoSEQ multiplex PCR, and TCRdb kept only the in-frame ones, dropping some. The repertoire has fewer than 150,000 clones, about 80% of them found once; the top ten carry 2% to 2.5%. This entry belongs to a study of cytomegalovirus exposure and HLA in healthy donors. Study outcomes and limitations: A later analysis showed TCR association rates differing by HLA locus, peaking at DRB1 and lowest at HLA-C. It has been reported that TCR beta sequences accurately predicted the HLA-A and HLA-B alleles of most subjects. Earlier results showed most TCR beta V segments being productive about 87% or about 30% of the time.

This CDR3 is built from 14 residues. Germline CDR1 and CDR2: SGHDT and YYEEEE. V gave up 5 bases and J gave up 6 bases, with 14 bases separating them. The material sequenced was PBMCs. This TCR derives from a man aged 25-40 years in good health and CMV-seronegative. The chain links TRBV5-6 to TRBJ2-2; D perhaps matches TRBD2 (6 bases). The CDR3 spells CASRLEGDAGELFF. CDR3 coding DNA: TGTGCCAGCAGACTGGAGGGTGACGCCGGGGAGCTGTTTTTT.